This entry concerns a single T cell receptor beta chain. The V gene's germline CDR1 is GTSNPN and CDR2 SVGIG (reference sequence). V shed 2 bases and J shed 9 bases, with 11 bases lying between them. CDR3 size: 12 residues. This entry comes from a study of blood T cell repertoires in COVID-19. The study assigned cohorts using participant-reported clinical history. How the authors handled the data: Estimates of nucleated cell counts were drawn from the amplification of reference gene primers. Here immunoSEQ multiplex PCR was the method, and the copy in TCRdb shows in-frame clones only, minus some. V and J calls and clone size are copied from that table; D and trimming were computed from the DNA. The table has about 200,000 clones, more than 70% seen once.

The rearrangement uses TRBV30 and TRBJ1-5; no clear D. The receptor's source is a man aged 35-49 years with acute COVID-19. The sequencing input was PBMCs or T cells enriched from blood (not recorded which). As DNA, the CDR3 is TGTGCCTGGAGTACCCCCGGAGGGCCCCAGCATTTT. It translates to CAWSTPGGPQHF.